This T cell receptor beta chain derives from a study of blood T cell repertoires in COVID-19. TCRdb's table, derived via immunoSEQ multiplex PCR, lists solely in-frame clones and lacks some. The table shows 240,000 or so clones, with approximately 82% occurring only once. Germline loops: CDR1 SGHTA, CDR2 FQGNSA. The CDR3 covers 15 residues. V lost 5 bases and J lost 0; bases outside the gene matches: 4. The origin of this receptor is a woman aged 80 or over with acute or convalescent COVID-19. The specimen was peripheral blood. This sequence joins TRBV7-2 and TRBJ2-5, with TRBD1 identical over 9 bases. CDR3 nucleotides: TGTGCCAGCAGCCGCGGGACAGGGAACCAAGAGACCCAGTACTTC. The encoded protein is CASSRGTGNQETQYF. Combining the CDR3 with reference TRBV7-2 and TRBJ2-5 gives the whole variable domain GAGVSQSPSNKVTEKGKDVELRCDPISGHTALYWYRQSLGQGLEFLIYFQGNSAPDKSGLPSDRFSAERTGGSVSTLTIQRTQQEDSAVYLCASSRGTGNQETQYFGPGTRLLVL.